Listed below are T cell receptor beta chains from one sample, sequenced in a study of cytomegalovirus exposure and HLA in healthy donors. TCRdb's copy holds only in-frame clones and misses some; the assay was immunoSEQ multiplex PCR. The profile shows 110,000 to 150,000 clones, 75% to 80% of them singletons. Material: PBMCs. These receptor sequences come from a woman aged 25 to 39 in good health and CMV-seronegative. CDR3s include the opening cysteine and the closing phenylalanine or tryptophan. The order of the fields is clone size, V gene, D gene, J gene, CDR3 DNA, CDR3 protein. The D gene is left open where the match is weak. The size entry is marked missing in some rows and otherwise reads once, few, many or a size class.

-	TRBV18	TRBD1	TRBJ1-6	TGTGCCAGCTCACCAACTATGCCTCAGGGGGCGGGTTCACCCCTCCACTTT	CASSPTMPQGAGSPLHF
-	TRBV29-1	TRBD1	TRBJ1-2	TGCAGCGTCCTCCCTTTACAGGGGGCGAATGGCTACACCTTC	CSVLPLQGANGYTF
-	TRBV15	TRBD1	TRBJ2-7	TGTGCCACCAGCCCATTAGGGACAGGGAGGTCCTACGAGCAGTACTTC	CATSPLGTGRSYEQYF
-	TRBV19	-	TRBJ1-1	TGTGCCAGTAGTATTGGCAGTAACACTGAAGCTTTCTTT	CASSIGSNTEAFF
-	TRBV27	TRBD1	TRBJ2-1	TGTGCCAGCAGTTTGTACAGGGGAACGAACAGTGAGCAGTTCTTC	CASSLYRGTNSEQFF
few	TRBV9	-	TRBJ1-1	TGTGCCAGCAGCGTCCAGGCGAACACTGAAGCTTTCTTT	CASSVQANTEAFF
-	TRBV4-3	-	TRBJ1-5	TGCGCCAGCAGCCAGGTCAAACCCTGCACGGAGCCCCAGCATTTT	CASSQVKPCTEPQHF
-	TRBV4-3	-	TRBJ1-4	TGCGCCAGCAGCCAAGATCTACAGGGCAATGAAAAACTGTTTTTT	CASSQDLQGNEKLFF
once	TRBV6-1	-	TRBJ1-4	TGTGCCAGCAGTGAACTCGGGGAGGGAGAAAAACTGTTTTTT	CASSELGEGEKLFF
-	TRBV6-5	-	TRBJ1-1	TGTGCCGCCCGAGGGTTGGAGAACACTGAAGCTTTCTTT	CAARGLENTEAFF